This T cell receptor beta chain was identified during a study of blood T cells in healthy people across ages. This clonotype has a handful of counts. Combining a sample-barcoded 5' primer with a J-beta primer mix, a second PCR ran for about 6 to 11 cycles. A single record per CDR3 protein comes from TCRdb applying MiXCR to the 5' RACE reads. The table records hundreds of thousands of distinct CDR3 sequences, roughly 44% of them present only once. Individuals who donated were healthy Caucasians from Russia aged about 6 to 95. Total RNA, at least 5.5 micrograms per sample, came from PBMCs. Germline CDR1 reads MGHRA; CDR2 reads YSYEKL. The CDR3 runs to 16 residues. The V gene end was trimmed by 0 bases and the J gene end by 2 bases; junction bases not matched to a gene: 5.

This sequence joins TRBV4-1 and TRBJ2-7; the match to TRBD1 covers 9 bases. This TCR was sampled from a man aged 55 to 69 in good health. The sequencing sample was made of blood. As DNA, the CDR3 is TGCGCCAGCAGCCAAGATGACAGGGGGTTCACCTACGAGCAGTACTTC. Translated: CASSQDDRGFTYEQYF.